The sequence of this T cell receptor (beta chain) was determined in a study of blood T cell repertoires in COVID-19. Across the whole study: Samples representing acute and convalescent COVID-19 were sourced from the United States, Italy and Spain. PBMCs, B-cell-depleted T cells, or T cells provided the cDNA or gDNA that made up the material.

In the original processing: By means of reference gene primer amplification, nucleated cell counts were estimated. The assay was immunoSEQ multiplex PCR, and TCRdb's table has in-frame clones only and misses some. The V and J calls and the clone size are those of that table, but D and trimming were determined from the DNA. The profile shows some 700,000 clones, approximately 90% of them singletons. Sample: peripheral blood. The receptor comes from a woman between 18 and 29 years old with acute or convalescent COVID-19.

CDR3 DNA sequence: TGTGCCTGGAGTCCCACAGGGGGTTGGCAGCCCCAGCATTTT. This translates into CAWSPTGGWQPQHF. The chain uses TRBV30 and TRBJ1-5; 8 positions match TRBD1. The germline V gene has CDR1 GTSNPN and CDR2 SVGIG (reference sequence). The V segment lost 2 bases and the J segment 7 bases; nucleotides outside the gene matches: 7. This CDR3 is 14 amino acids long.